This TCR beta chain appears in the sequencing data of a study of blood T cell repertoires in COVID-19. Under the authors' procedure: Estimation of nucleated cell counts relied on the amplification of reference gene primers. Method: immunoSEQ multiplex PCR; TCRdb's copy keeps in-frame clones and lacks some. V, J and clone size reflect that table, while D and trimming were determined from the DNA. The sample holds some 190,000 clones, about 78% seen once. The source of this sequence is a woman aged 50 to 65 with active or convalescent COVID-19. Sequencing used peripheral blood.

The CDR3, as DNA: TGTGCCAGCAGCTTAGTACGTCCCCTTAGCGGGATCAGCAATGAGCAGTTCTTC. Amino acids: CASSLVRPLSGISNEQFF. The genes are TRBV7-8 and TRBJ2-1; 8 nucleotides align to TRBD2. The CDR3 is made up of 18 amino acids. The J segment lost 6 bases and the V segment lost 1 base, leaving 14 bases of the junction unmatched. CDR1 SGHVS and CDR2 FQNEAQ come from the germline V gene.